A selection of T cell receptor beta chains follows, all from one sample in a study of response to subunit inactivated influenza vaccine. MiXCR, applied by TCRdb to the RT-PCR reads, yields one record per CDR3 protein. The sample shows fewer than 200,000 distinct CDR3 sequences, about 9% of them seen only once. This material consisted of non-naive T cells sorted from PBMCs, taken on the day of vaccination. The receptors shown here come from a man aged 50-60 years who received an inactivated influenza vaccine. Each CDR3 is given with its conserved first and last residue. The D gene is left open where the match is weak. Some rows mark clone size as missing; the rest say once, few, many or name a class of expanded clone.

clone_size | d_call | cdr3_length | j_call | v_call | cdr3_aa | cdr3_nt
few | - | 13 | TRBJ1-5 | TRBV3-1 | CASSPSRDQPQHF | TGTGCCAGCAGCCCTAGTCGAGATCAGCCCCAGCATTTT
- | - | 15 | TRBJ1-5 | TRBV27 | CASSSAGALNQPQHF | TGTGCCAGCAGTTCCGCGGGGGCCCTCAATCAGCCCCAGCATTTT
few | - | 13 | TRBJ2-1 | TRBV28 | CASSYGGRNEQFF | TGTGCCAGCAGTTACGGGGGGCGGAATGAGCAGTTCTTC
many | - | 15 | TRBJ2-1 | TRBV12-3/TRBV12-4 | CASSPVGGSYNEQFF | TGTGCCAGCAGCCCAGTCGGGGGATCCTACAATGAGCAGTTCTTC
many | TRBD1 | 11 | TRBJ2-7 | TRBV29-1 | CSVQGAYEQYF | TGCAGCGTCCAGGGGGCCTACGAGCAGTACTTC
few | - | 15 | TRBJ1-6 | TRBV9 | CASSVEGSHNSPLHF | TGTGCCAGCAGCGTAGAAGGGTCCCATAATTCACCCCTCCACTTT
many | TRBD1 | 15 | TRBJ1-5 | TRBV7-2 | CASSLADRVTQPQHF | TGTGCCAGCAGCTTAGCGGACAGGGTAACTCAGCCCCAGCATTTT
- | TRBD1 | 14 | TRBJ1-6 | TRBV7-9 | CASSLEVAGGPTHF | TGTGCCAGCAGCTTAGAGGTTGCAGGGGGACCCACCCACTTT
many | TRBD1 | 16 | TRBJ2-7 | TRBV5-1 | CASSLDTGTVSYEQYF | TGCGCCAGCAGCTTAGACACCGGGACAGTGTCCTACGAGCAGTACTTC
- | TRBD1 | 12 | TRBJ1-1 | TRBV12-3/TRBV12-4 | CASNTGTGGSFF | TGTGCCAGCAATACCGGGACAGGGGGTTCTTTCTTT
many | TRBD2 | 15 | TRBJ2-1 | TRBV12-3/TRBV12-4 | CASSLTSGSRNEQFF | TGTGCCAGCAGCCTGACTAGCGGGAGCCGTAATGAGCAGTTCTTC
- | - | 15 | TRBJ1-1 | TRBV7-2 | CASSLAWGQKTEAFF | TGTGCCAGCAGCTTAGCTTGGGGGCAGAAGACTGAAGCTTTCTTT
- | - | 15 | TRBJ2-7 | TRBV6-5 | CASSYSSRRGYEQYF | TGTGCCAGCAGTTACTCGAGCAGGCGAGGGTACGAGCAGTACTTC
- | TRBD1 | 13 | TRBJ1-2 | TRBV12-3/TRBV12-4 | CASSLQGIYGYTF | TGTGCCAGCAGCCTACAGGGGATCTATGGCTACACCTTC